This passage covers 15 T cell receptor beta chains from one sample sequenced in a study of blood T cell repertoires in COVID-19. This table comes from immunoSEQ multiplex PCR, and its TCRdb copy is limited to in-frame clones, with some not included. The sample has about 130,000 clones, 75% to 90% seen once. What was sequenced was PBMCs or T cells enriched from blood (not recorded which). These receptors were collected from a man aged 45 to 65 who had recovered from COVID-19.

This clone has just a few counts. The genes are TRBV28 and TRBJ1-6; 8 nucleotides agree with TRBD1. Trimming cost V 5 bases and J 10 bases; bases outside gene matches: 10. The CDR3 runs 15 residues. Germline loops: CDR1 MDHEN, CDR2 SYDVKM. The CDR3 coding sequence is TGTGCCAGCAGTCCTGGGCGACAGGGGAGCTCACCCCTCCACTTT. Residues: CASSPGRQGSSPLHF.

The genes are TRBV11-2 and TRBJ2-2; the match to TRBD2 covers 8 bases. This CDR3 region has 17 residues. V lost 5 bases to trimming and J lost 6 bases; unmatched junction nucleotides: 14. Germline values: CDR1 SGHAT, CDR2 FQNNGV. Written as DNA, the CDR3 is TGTGCCAGCAGCCGAGGCCTGGGGCGGGGGGCCGCCGGGGAGCTGTTTTTT. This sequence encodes CASSRGLGRGAAGELFF.

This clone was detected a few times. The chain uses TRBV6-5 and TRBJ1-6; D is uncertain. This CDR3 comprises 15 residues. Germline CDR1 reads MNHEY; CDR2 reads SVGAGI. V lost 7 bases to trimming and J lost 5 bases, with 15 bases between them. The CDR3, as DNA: TGTGCCAGCACCCCCTCGAGGGCTAATAATTCACCCCTCCACTTT. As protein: CASTPSRANNSPLHF.

The CDR3 nucleotides read TGTGCCAGCAGCTATATATCGGAGTTAGCGGAAAACATTCAGTACTTC. It translates to CASSYISELAENIQYF. The V call is TRBV7-2, the J call TRBJ2-4; TRBD2 is a possible D gene (6 bases). V gave up 4 bases and J gave up 5 bases, with 18 bases separating them. This CDR3 contains 16 residues. CDR1 and CDR2 (germline): SGHTA, FQGNSA.

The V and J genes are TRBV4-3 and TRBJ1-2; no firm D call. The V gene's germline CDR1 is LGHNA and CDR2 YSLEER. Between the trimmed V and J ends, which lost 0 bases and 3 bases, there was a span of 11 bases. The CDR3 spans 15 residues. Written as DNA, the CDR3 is TGCGCCAGCAGCCAAGATCTAGGAGACTACTATGGCTACACCTTC. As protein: CASSQDLGDYYGYTF.

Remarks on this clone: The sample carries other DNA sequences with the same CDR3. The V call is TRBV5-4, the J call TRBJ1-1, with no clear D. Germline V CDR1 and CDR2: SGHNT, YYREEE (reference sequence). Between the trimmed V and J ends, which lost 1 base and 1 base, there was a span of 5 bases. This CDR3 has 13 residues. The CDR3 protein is CASSLTGNTEAFF. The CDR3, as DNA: TGTGCCAGCAGCTTGACGGGGAACACTGAAGCTTTCTTT.

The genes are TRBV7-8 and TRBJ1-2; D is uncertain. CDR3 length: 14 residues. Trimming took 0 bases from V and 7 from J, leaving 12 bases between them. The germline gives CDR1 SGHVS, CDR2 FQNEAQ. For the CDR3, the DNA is TGTGCCAGCAGCTTAGCCGGAGTAGGTGGTGGCTACACCTTC. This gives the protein CASSLAGVGGGYTF.

Written as DNA, the CDR3 is TGTGCCAGCAGCCCGTGGACTATACCAGATACGCAGTATTTT. Its translation: CASSPWTIPDTQYF. The chain combines TRBV9 with TRBJ2-3; tentatively, D is TRBD2 (6 bases). Germline V gives CDR1 SGDLS, CDR2 YYNGEE. Deletions cut 4 bases from V and 4 bases from J, with 13 bases between. The CDR3 is 14 amino acids.

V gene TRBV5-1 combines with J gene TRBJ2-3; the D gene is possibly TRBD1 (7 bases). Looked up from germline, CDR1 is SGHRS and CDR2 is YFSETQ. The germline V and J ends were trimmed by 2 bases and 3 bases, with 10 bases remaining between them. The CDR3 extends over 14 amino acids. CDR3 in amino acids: CASSLQGRTDTQYF. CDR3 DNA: TGCGCCAGCAGCTTACAGGGGAGGACAGATACGCAGTATTTT.

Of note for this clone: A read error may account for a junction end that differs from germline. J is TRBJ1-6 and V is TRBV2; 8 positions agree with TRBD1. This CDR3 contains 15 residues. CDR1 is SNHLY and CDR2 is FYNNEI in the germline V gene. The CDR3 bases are TGTGCCAGCAGTTTACAGGACAGGGCCAAGTCACCCTTCCACTTT. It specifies CASSLQDRAKSPFHF.

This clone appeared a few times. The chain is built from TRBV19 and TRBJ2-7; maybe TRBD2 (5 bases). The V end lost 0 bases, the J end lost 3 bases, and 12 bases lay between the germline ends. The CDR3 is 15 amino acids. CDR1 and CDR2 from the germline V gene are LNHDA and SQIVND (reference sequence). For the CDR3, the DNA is TGTGCCAGTAGTATAGAGGGGAGACCGTACTACGAGCAGTACTTC. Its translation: CASSIEGRPYYEQYF.

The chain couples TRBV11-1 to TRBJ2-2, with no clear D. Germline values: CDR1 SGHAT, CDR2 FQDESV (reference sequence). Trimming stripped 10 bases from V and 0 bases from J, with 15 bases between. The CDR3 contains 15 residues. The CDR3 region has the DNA TGTGCCACATCTCGAGTCCTCGCGAACACCGGGGAGCTGTTTTTT. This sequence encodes CATSRVLANTGELFF. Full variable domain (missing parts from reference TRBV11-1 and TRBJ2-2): EAEVAQSPRYKITEKSQAVAFWCDPISGHATLYWYRQILGQGPELLVQFQDESVVDDSQLPKDRFSAERLKGVDSTLKIQPAELGDSAMYLCATSRVLANTGELFFGEGSRLTVL.

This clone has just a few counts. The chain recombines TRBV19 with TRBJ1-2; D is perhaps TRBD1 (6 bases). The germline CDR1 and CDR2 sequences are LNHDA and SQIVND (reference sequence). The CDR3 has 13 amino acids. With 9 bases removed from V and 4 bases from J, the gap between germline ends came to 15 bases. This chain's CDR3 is CASKLDSLYGYTF. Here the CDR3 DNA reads TGTGCCAGCAAACTGGACAGTCTCTATGGCTACACCTTC.

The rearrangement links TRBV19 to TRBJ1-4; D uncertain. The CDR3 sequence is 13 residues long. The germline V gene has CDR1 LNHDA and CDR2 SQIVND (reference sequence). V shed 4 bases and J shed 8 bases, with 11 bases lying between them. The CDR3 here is CASSSMGGEKLFF. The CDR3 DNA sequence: TGTGCCAGTAGTAGCATGGGAGGAGAAAAACTGTTTTTT.

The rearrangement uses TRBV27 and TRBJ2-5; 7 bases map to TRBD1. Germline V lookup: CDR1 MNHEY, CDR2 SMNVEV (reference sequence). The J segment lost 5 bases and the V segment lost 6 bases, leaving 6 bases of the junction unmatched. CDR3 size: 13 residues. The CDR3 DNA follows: TGTGCCAGCAGCCATCAGGGGGACGAGACCCAGTACTTC. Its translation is CASSHQGDETQYF.